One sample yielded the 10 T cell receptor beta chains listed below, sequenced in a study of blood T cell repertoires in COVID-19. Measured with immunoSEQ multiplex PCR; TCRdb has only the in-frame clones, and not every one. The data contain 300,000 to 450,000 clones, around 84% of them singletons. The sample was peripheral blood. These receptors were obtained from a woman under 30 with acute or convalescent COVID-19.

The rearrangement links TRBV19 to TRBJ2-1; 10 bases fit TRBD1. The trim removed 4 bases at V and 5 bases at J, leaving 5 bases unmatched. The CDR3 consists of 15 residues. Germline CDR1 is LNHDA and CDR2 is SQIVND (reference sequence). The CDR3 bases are TGTGCCAGTAGTACCGACAGGGGGCTGAACAATGAGCAGTTCTTC. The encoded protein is CASSTDRGLNNEQFF.

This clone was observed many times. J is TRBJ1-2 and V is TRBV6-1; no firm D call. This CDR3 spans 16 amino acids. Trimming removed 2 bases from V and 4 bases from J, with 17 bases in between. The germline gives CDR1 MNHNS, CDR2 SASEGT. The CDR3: CASSELLSLSGYGYTF. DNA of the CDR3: TGTGCCAGCAGTGAATTACTTAGTTTGTCGGGCTATGGCTACACCTTC.

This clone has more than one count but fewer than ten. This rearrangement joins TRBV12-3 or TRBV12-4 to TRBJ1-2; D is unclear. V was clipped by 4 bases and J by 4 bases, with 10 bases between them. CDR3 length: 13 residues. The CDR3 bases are TGTGCCAGCAGTTACACCGCCAGCTATGGCTACACCTTC. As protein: CASSYTASYGYTF.

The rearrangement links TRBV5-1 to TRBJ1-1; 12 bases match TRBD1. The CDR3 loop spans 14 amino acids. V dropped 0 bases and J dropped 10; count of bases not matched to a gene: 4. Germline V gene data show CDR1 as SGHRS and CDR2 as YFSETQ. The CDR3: CASSLAGTGGLAFF. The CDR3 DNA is TGCGCCAGCAGCTTGGCCGGGACAGGGGGCCTAGCTTTCTTT.

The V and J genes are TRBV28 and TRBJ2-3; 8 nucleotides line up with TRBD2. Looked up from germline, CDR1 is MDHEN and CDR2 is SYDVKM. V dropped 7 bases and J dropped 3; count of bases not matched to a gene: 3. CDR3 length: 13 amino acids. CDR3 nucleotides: TGTGCCAGCAAACGGGGGGGGACAGATACGCAGTATTTT. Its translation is CASKRGGTDTQYF.

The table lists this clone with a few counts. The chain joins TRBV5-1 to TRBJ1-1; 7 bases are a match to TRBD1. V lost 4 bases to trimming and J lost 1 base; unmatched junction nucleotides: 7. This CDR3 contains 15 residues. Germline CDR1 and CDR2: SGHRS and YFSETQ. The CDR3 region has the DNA TGCGCCAGCAGCCAAACCGGACAGGCGAACACTGAAGCTTTCTTT. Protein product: CASSQTGQANTEAFF.

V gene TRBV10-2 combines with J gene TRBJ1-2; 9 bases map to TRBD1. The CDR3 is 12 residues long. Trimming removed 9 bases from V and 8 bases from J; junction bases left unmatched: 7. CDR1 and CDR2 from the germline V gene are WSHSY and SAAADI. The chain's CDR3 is CASSRTGEGYTF. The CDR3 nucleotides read TGCGCCAGTTCTAGGACAGGGGAAGGCTACACCTTC.

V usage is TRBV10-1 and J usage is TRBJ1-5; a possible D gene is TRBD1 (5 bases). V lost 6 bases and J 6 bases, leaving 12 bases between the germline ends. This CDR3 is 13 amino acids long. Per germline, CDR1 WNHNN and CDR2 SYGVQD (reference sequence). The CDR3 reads CASSQGMGQPQHF. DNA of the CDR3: TGCGCCAGCAGCCAGGGAATGGGTCAGCCCCAGCATTTT.

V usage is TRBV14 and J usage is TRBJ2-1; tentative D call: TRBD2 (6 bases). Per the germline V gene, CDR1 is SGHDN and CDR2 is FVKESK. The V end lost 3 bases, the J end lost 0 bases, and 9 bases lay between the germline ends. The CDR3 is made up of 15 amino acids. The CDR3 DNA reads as TGTGCCAGCAGCCATGGGGGGAGCTCCTACAATGAGCAGTTCTTC. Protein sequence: CASSHGGSSYNEQFF. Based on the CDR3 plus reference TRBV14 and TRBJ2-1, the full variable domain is EAGVTQFPSHSVIEKGQTVTLRCDPISGHDNLYWYRRVMGKEIKFLLHFVKESKQDESGMPNNRFLAERTGGTYSTLKVQPAELEDSGVYFCASSHGGSSYNEQFFGPGTRLTVL.

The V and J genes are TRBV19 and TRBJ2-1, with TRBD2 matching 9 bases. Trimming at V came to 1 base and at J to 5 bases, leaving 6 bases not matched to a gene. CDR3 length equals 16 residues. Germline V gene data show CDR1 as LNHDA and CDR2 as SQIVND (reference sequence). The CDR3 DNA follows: TGTGCCAGTAGTATAGGTCTAGCGGGGTATCACAATGAGCAGTTCTTC. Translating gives CASSIGLAGYHNEQFF.